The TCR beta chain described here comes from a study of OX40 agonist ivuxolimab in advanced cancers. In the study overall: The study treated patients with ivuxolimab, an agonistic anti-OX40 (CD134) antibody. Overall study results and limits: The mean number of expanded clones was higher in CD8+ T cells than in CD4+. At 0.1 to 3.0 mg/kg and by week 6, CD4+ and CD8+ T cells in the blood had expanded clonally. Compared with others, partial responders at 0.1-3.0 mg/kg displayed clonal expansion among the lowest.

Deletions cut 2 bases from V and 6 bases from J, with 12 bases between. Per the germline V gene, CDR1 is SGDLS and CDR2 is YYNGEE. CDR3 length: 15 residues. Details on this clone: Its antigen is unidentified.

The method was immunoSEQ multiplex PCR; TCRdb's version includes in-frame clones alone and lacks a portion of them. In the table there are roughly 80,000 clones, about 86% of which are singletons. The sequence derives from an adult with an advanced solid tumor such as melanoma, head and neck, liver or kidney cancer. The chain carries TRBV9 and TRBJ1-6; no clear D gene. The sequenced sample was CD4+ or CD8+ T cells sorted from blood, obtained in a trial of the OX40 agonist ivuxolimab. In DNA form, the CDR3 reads TGTGCCAGCAGCGTCGACCCACGGGGTAATTCACCCCTCCACTTT. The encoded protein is CASSVDPRGNSPLHF.